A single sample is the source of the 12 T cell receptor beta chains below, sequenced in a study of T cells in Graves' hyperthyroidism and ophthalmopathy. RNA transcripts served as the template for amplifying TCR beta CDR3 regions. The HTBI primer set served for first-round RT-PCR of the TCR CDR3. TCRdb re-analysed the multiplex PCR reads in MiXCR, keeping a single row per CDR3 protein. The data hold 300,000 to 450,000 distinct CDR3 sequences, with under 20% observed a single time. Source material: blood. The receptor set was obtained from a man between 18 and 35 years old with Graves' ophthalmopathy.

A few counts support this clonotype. CDR3: CAISSPDRNTEAFF. CDR3 bases: TGTGCCATCAGTTCCCCGGACAGGAACACTGAAGCTTTCTTT. This chain links TRBV10-3 with TRBJ1-1; weak D call: TRBD1 (6 bases). Germline V gene data show CDR1 as ENHRY and CDR2 as SYGVKD. This CDR3 spans 14 amino acids. Trimming took off 5 bases at V and 1 base at J, with 11 bases between the two ends.

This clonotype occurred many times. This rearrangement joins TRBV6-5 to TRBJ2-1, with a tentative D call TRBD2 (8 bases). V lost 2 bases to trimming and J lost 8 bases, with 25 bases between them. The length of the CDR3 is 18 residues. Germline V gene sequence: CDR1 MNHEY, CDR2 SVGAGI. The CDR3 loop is CASSYLGGSGGARDEQFF. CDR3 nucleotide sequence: TGTGCCAGCAGTTACCTAGGGGGCTCCGGGGGGGCCCGGGATGAGCAGTTCTTC.

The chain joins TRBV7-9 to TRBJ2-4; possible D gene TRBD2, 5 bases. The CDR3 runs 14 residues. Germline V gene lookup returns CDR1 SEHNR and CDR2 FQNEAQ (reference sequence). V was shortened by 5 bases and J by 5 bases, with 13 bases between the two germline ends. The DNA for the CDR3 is TGTGCCAGCAGCCCTCCGGGGATCCAAAACATTCAGTACTTC. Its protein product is CASSPPGIQNIQYF.

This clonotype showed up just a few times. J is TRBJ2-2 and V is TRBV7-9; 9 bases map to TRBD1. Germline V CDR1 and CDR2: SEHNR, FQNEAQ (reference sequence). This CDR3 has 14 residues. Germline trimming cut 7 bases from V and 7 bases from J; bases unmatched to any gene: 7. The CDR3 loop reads CASIPTGGGGELFF. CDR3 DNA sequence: TGTGCCAGCATCCCCACAGGGGGCGGCGGGGAGCTGTTTTTT.

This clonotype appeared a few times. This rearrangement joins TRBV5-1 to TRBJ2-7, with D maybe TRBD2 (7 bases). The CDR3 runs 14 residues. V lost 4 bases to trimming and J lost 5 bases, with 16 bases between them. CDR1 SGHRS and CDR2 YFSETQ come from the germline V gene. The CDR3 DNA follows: TGCGCCAGCAGCCGGGGGGCGGGGAGCGACGAGCAGTACTTC. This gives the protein CASSRGAGSDEQYF.

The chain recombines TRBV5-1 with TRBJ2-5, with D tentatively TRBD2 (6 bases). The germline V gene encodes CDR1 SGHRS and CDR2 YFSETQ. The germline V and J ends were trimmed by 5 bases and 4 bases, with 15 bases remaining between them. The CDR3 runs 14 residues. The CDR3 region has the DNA TGCGCCAGCAGTTTTGAATGGGGAGGAGAGACCCAGTACTTC. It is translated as CASSFEWGGETQYF. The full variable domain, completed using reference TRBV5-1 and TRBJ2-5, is KAGVTQTPRYLIKTRGQQVTLSCSPISGHRSVSWYQQTPGQGLQFLFEYFSETQRNKGNFPGRFSGRQFSNSRSEMNVSTLELGDSALYLCASSFEWGGETQYFGPGTRLLVL.

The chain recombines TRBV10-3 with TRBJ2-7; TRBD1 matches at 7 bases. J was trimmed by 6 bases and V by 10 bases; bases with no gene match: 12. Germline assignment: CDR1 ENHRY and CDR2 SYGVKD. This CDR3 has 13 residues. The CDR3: CANQRDSSSEQYF. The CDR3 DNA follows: TGTGCCAACCAGAGGGACAGTTCGTCCGAGCAGTACTTC.

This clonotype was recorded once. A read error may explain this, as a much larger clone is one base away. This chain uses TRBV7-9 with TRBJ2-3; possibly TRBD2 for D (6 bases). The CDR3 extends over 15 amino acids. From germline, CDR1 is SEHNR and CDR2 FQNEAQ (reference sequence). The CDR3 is CASSLRAGNTDTRYF. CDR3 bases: TGTGCCAGCAGCTTAAGGGCGGGGAACACAGATACGCGGTATTTT.

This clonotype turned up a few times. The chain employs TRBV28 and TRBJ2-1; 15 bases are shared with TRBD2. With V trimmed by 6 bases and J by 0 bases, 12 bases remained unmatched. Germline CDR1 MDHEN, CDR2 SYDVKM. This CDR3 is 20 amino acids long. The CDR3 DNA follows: TGTGCCAGCAGCCACTCGGGACTAGCGGGAGGAGGAAGCTCCTACAATGAGCAGTTCTTC. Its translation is CASSHSGLAGGGSSYNEQFF.

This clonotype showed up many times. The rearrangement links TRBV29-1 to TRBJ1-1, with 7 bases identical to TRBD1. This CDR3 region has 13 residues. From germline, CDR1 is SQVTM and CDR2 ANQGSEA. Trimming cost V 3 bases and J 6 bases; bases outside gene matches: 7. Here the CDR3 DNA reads TGCAGCGTTGAGGAAGGGGGCCCGCCTGAAGCTTTCTTT. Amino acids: CSVEEGGPPEAFF.

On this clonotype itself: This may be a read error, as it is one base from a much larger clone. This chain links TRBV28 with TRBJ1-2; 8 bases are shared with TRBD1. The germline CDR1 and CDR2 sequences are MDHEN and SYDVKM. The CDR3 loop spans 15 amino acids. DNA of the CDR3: TGTGCCAGCAGTCCAGGGGGCCGAGCTAACTATGGCTACGCCTTC. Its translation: CASSPGGRANYGYAF.

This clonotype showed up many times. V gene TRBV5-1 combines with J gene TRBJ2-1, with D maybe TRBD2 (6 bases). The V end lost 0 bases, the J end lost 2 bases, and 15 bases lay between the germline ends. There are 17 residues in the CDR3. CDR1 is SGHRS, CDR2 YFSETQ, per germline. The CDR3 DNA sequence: TGCGCCAGCAGCTTGGCCGGAGGGTTAGCGACCTACAATGAGCAGTTCTTC. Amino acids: CASSLAGGLATYNEQFF.